This T cell receptor (beta chain) came from a study of cytomegalovirus exposure and HLA in healthy donors (dated by TCRdb to about 2017). Regarding the complete study: According to an earlier analysis of a few hundred of the donors, about 179 million T cells yielded roughly 110 million unique TCR beta sequences and about 300 Gb of sequence data. A later genetic analysis took genome-wide SNP genotypes for about three fifths of the roughly 700 donors and used that subset as a discovery cohort. Rather than using new phenotypic data, the later analysis identified candidate immune exposures from TCR beta sequences and from how often those sequences occurred across donors. Class I and class II HLA loci were covered by the typing at four-digit resolution. To predict cytomegalovirus infection status, the study combined high-throughput TCR immunosequencing, statistical association of individual TCRs with disease status, and machine learning. To study patterns of TCR occurrence, a later analysis re-analyzed previously published TCR beta repertoires from 666 donors and added high-resolution HLA genotyping. Roughly 300 gigabases of sequencing data and approximately 84 million unique TCR sequences were included in an early release covering roughly 700 HLA-typed donors. Donor age, sex, ethnicity and CMV serostatus were compiled together with the repertoire data. The T cell repertoires of 700 or so subjects were profiled by immunosequencing and related to cytomegalovirus serostatus. Because of strong linkage in the cohort, roughly five DR-DQ haplotypes were treated as single units for association and clustering. Across approximately 420 genotyped donors of the cohort, an average of approximately 240,000 unique TCR beta nucleotide sequences per donor were sequenced, and approximately 19% of those sequences were non-productive. The study was designed to test whether signatures of past pathogen exposure could be identified by cataloging public T cell receptors. To decide whether each TCR beta V gene segment behaved as functional or pseudogenic, an earlier analysis of fewer than 750 of the donors relied on high-throughput TCR beta sequencing. Every discovery cohort repertoire had been produced on one sequencing platform. Of the 300 to 450 genotyped donors, 65% to 90% fell in the genetic ancestry cluster associated with self-reported Caucasian donors. A separate validation cohort of 100 to 150 different subjects was used in addition to the 666-subject first cohort. Typing coverage varied by locus: about 629-630 donors for A, B, C, DRB1 and DQB1; roughly 500 for DQA1; 606 for DPA1; approximately 490 for DPB1. Here is what the overall study found, with its caveats: In both the original and validation cohorts, the classifier was reported to diagnose cytomegalovirus status with high specificity and sensitivity. A further reported finding was that TCR beta sequences accurately predicted the HLA-A and HLA-B alleles for most subjects in the first cohort. Most TCR sequences were seen in very few donors, while some public TCRs were found in many individuals. A group of highly shared sequence variants was considered likely to be a technical artifact of the sequencing pipeline. A later genetic analysis associated a missense DCLRE1C variant with V-gene and J-gene trimming of TCR beta chains, and an independent cohort replicated the association. CMV serostatus was the only immune exposure information available for the cohort. Some IMGT-functional V segments, including TRBV6-2 and TRBV6-3, could not be told apart with the 87-base-pair reads, so those segments were excluded. In a later analysis, most CMV-associated TCR beta chains were found to appear HLA-restricted, with HLA associations seemingly driven largely by CMV exposure. Sequencing depth was assumed to be roughly uniform across donors in the presence/absence analyses, though that assumption may not hold. The authors suggested that the approach could potentially be generalized to other disease states and immunological phenotypes. In a later analysis, TCR association rates were found to vary across HLA loci, with the most associated TCRs seen for DRB1 alleles and the fewest for HLA-C alleles. Compared with the 666-donor mean, donors in an Asian-associated ancestry cluster had fewer N-insertions in productive TCRs, according to a later genetic analysis. When HLA alleles, especially DR and DQ, strongly co-occurred, TCR associations were difficult to assign to individual alleles. The cohort was sequenced for TCR beta chains only, and without alpha or paired-chain data the features that could be detected were limited. According to a later analysis, parvovirus B19, influenza, CMV and Epstein-Barr virus appeared linked to several top co-occurrence clusters. Correlated functional status among segregating V segments might reflect linkage disequilibrium, but an unknown experimental factor could not be ruled out. In a later analysis, HLA-associated TCR beta chains showed more clonal expansion and lower generation probabilities than non-associated chains that were equally common. A later analysis associated about 17,000 TCR beta sequences with specific HLA alleles at a false discovery rate of 0.05. Broadly in line with IMGT annotations, most TCR beta V segments showed up in productive rearrangements about 87% or about 30% of the time in an earlier analysis of several hundred of the donors. Because HLA typing was unavailable for some donors at each locus, only the typed subset was used in association tests. A total of some 180 TCR beta chains were listed by the study as associated with cytomegalovirus. The earlier analysis of around 600 of the donors excluded fewer than 20 rarely observed V segments, including chromosome 9 orphons, because counts were too low. Three of the identified cytomegalovirus-associated TCR beta chains were confirmed in vitro to be specific for cytomegalovirus antigens.

This clone was counted between two and nine times. Its antigen is still unknown. Base qualities were left out, and no much larger clone turns up one base away. The cohort consisted of 670 or so healthy bone marrow donors. Cohort members were all nominally healthy when sampled, although unrecorded immune exposures were likely present. The donor tested CMV seropositive and was one of the 289 seropositive cohort members. A peripheral blood sample was collected from each donor, and TCR beta sequencing was performed on peripheral blood mononuclear cells. The Qiagen DNeasy Blood Extraction Kit was used to extract genomic DNA from the blood cell samples. Trimming at the junction amounts to 8 bases on V and 0 bases on J, and the germline ends lie 15 bases apart. The cysteine opens and the phenylalanine closes a CDR3 of 15 amino acids. The DNA shown is the 45-base CDR3, in frame from base 1. Looking up the germline V gene yields CDR1 SGHTA and CDR2 FQGNSA.

The receptor library was made with the immunoSEQ multiplex PCR assay. For the multiplex PCR, a mixture combining 60 forward primers for TCR Vbeta segments and 13 reverse primers for TCR Jbeta segments was used. Amplification of the CDR3 region of rearranged TCR beta genes was performed with a multiplex PCR assay on genomic DNA. The amplified TCR beta libraries were sequenced on the Illumina HiSeq System as 87-base-pair reads. As for the authors' bioinformatics: In a later analysis, roughly 80 million unique TCR beta chains were counted across the 666 repertoires, and roughly 11 million of these chains were shared by at least two donors. To remove PCR and sequencing errors, raw reads were error-corrected and collapsed into unique sequences using a nearest-neighbor algorithm that merged closely related sequences. To assign V, D and J gene segments, CDR3 sequences were aligned to IMGT reference sequences. For a sequence to be retained, a match of at least six nucleotides was required to both a V gene segment and a J gene segment. Rearrangements were called productive when the CDR3 lacked stop codons and stayed in frame with V and J; all others were non-productive. Following IMGT convention, CDR3 was defined as the stretch from the second conserved V-encoded cysteine up to the conserved J-encoded phenylalanine. The earlier analysis of about 610 of the donors excluded any sequence lacking an unambiguous match to a single V gene segment. An earlier analysis of about 590 of the donors classified V segments as functional when productive rearrangements were above 56.7% and as segregating when the standard deviation between donors was above 5%. To diagnose cytomegalovirus status from the catalog of TCR beta chain sequences, a statistical classification framework was built. In a later analysis, TCR nucleotide sequences were compared against IMGT/GENE-DB human TR gene sequences so that V and J genes could be assigned. Using the TCRdist pipeline, a later analysis assigned CDR3 sequences along with most-parsimonious VDJ recombination scenarios. A later analysis defined each TCR beta chain by its CDR3 amino acid sequence plus V-gene family, and excluded reads lacking a unique V-gene family. A later analysis removed 500 to 600 highly shared, low-generation-probability nucleotide sequences to deal with suspected cross-contamination and a sequencing artifact. In a later analysis, a clonal expansion index was calculated for each public chain from normalized within-repertoire ranks of inferred template counts. In a later analysis, generation probabilities were computed using a VDJ recombination model fitted to out-of-frame rearrangements, and the results were checked against IGoR. In a later analysis, TCR-TCR, TCR-HLA and TCR-CMV co-occurrence was scored with hypergeometric tests, and a repertoire-size bias correction was applied to TCR pairs. False discovery rates were estimated in a later analysis by permuting HLA or CMV assignments 20 times. In a later analysis, co-occurring TCRs were grouped using DBSCAN, and TCRdist sequence similarity was added for clustering within HLA-allele-positive subsets. Repertoires with fewer than 30,000 or more than 120,000 public chains were left out of co-occurrence clustering, as were five repertoires with anomalous nucleotide sharing. TCRdb carries this immuneACCESS record with in-frame sequences only. Its versions omit some clonotypes, under half of them owing to an unresolved V gene in the studies checked, with the rest unexplained. V and J calls and clone size are copied from that table; D and trimming were computed from the DNA. In this sample the table shows about 160,000 clones, roughly 78% of which occur a single time. 6.3% of the sample is in the top ten clones.

The chain is encoded by TRBV7-2 joined to TRBJ2-3; TRBD1 is a possible D gene, resting on 6 matching bases. Sequencing was done on a sample of PBMCs. This clonotype originated in a man in his fifties or sixties in good health and CMV-seropositive. The DNA sequence follows: TGTGCCAGCCAGGGGACCACAGCTAGCACAGATACGCAGTATTTT. It specifies CASQGTTASTDTQYF.